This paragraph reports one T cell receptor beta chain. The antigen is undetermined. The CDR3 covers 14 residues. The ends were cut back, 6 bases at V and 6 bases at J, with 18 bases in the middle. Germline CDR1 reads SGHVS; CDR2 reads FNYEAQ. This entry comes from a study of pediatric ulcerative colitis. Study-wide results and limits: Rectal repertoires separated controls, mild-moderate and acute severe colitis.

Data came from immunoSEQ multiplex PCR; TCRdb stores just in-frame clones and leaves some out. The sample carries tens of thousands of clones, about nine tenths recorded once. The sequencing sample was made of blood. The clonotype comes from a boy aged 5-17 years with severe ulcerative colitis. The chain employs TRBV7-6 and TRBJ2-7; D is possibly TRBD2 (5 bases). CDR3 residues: CASSIGGSKGEQYF. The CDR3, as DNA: TGTGCCAGCAGTATCGGAGGATCTAAAGGCGAGCAGTACTTC.